Detailed here is one T cell receptor beta chain. The source of the sample is a study of blood T cell repertoires in COVID-19. CDR3 size: 16 residues. Trimming shortened V by 1 base and J by 0 bases, and 10 bases separated the two germline ends. Germline CDR1 and CDR2: MNHNS and SASEGT. TCRdb's table, derived via immunoSEQ multiplex PCR, lists solely in-frame clones and lacks some. This table holds 65,000 or so clones, about 81% found once. The sequencing input was peripheral blood. V gene TRBV6-1 combines with J gene TRBJ1-3; D is uncertain. The sequence came from a man at least 80 years old with acute or convalescent COVID-19. The CDR3, as DNA: TGTGCCAGCAGTGAAGTTCCAACTCGCTCTGGAAACACCATATATTTT. This codes for CASSEVPTRSGNTIYF.